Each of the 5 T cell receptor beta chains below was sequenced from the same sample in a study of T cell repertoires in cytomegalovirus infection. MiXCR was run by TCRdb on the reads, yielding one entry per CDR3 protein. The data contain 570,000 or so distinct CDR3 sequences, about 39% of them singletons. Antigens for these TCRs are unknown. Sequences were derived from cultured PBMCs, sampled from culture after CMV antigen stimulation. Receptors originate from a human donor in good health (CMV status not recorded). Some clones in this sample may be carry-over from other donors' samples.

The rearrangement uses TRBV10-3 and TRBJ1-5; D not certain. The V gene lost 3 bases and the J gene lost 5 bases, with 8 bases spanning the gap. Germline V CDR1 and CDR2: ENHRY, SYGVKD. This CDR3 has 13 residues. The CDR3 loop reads CAISDLGDQPQHF. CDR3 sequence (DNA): TGTGCCATCAGTGACCTTGGGGATCAGCCCCAGCATTTT.

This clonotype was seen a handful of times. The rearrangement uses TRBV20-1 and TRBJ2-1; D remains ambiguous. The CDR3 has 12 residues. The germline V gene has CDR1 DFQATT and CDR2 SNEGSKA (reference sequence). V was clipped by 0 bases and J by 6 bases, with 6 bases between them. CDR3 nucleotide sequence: TGCAGTGCTAGAGAACTTCCCAATGAGCAGTTCTTC. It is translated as CSARELPNEQFF.

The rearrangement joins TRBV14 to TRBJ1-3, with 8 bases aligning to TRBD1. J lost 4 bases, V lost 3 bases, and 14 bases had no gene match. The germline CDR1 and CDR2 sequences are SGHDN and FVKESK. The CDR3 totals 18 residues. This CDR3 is CASSHKNWDRLRGNTIYF. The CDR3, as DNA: TGTGCCAGCAGCCACAAGAATTGGGACAGGCTGCGAGGAAACACCATATATTTT.

Here the CDR3 DNA reads TGCAGCGCGGGACGGTTGAACACTGAAGCTTTCTTT. Amino acid sequence: CSAGRLNTEAFF. This sequence joins TRBV29-1 and TRBJ1-1; a possible D gene is TRBD1 (5 bases). In germline, CDR1 is SQVTM, CDR2 ANQGSEA. The V end was cut by 7 bases, the J end by 0 bases, with 9 bases between. The CDR3 consists of 12 residues. Full variable domain (missing parts from reference TRBV29-1 and TRBJ1-1): SAVISQKPSRDICQRGTSLTIQCQVDSQVTMMFWYRQQPGQSLTLIATANQGSEATYESGFVIDKFPISRPNLTFSTLTVSNMSPEDSSIYLCSAGRLNTEAFFGQGTRLTVV.

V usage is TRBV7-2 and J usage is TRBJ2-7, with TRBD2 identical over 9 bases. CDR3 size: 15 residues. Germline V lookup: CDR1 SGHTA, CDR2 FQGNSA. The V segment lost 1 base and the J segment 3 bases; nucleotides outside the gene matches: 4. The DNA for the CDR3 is TGTGCCAGCAGCTTAGTATTACTAGCGGGCTACGAGCAGTACTTC. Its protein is CASSLVLLAGYEQYF.